In its sample, the clone carrying this T cell receptor beta chain was seen a few times. These data are taken from a study of T cells in Graves' hyperthyroidism and ophthalmopathy. The source material, RNA transcripts, was used to amplify TCR beta CDR3 regions. A set of HTBI primers served as the primers for a first-round RT-PCR of the TCR CDR3. MiXCR, applied by TCRdb to the multiplex PCR reads, yields one record per CDR3 protein. In the table there are 450,000 to 500,000 distinct CDR3 sequences, less than 25% of which are singletons. Among ophthalmopathy patients, the Clinical Activity Score reached at least 3, the NOSPECS grade reached at least 4, and duration remained under 3 months. The PBMCs were taken from roughly 9.3 ml of fresh peripheral blood. Per germline, CDR1 ENHRY and CDR2 SYGVKD. Between the trimmed V and J ends, which lost 5 bases and 6 bases, there was a span of 16 bases. This CDR3 has 14 residues.

The chain couples TRBV10-3 to TRBJ1-1, with D possibly being TRBD1 (5 bases). Sequencing was done on a sample of blood. The source of this sequence is a woman aged 70-85 years with Graves' ophthalmopathy. CDR3 nucleotides: TGTGCCATCAGTCCCAACGGCAGGGAGGCTGAAGCTTTCTTT. Protein sequence: CAISPNGREAEAFF.